These 9 T cell receptor beta chains were sequenced from one sample in a study of OX40 agonist ivuxolimab in advanced cancers. Library prep was done by the immunoSEQ multiplex PCR assay. TCRdb took over this immuneACCESS table, retaining in-frame rearrangements with V and J assigned. Such tables are incomplete; in checked studies, under half of the missing clones stem from an unresolved V gene, and the remainder is unexplained. The sample profile shows 75,000 to 100,000 clones; about 80% of them were found once. Of the sample, 5.8% is held by the ten largest clones. The specimen was CD4+ or CD8+ T cells sorted from blood, collected in a trial of the OX40 agonist ivuxolimab. These receptors were taken from an adult with an advanced solid tumor such as melanoma, head and neck, liver or kidney cancer.

This sequence joins TRBV30 and TRBJ1-2; TRBD1 matches at 7 bases. CDR1 GTSNPN and CDR2 SVGIG come from the germline V gene (reference sequence). The ends lost 3 bases at V and 4 bases at J; junction bases unmatched: 2. The CDR3 runs 12 residues. The CDR3 nucleotides are TGTGCCTGGAGCGGGGACAGCTATGGCTACACCTTC. This gives the protein CAWSGDSYGYTF.

This chain connects TRBV2 to TRBJ2-1; no definite D call. Germline V gives CDR1 SNHLY, CDR2 FYNNEI. The V end was cut by 5 bases, the J end by 9 bases, with 23 bases between. This CDR3 is 16 amino acids long. The CDR3: CASSTPVSADRAEQFF. Written as DNA, the CDR3 is TGTGCCAGCAGTACCCCGGTTTCGGCCGACCGGGCTGAGCAGTTCTTC. Full variable domain (missing parts from reference TRBV2 and TRBJ2-1): EPEVTQTPSHQVTQMGQEVILRCVPISNHLYFYWYRQILGQKVEFLVSFYNNEISEKSEIFDDQFSVERPDGSNFTLKIRSTKLEDSAMYFCASSTPVSADRAEQFFGPGTRLTVL.

The chain joins TRBV7-2 to TRBJ1-5; D not resolved. Germline CDR1 and CDR2: SGHTA and FQGNSA. The CDR3 extends over 15 amino acids. Trimming took 1 base from V and 2 from J, leaving 9 bases between them. DNA of the CDR3: TGTGCCAGCAGCTTAGTAAGGGTGGGCAATCAGCCCCAGCATTTT. This gives the protein CASSLVRVGNQPQHF.

The J gene is TRBJ1-4, the V gene TRBV11-2, with D unclear. CDR3 length: 17 residues. Trimming removed 1 base at V and 2 bases at J, with 14 bases between. Germline V gives CDR1 SGHAT, CDR2 FQNNGV. This chain's CDR3 is CASSLVVVRGTNEKLFF. As DNA, the CDR3 is TGTGCCAGCAGCTTAGTCGTTGTCAGAGGGACTAATGAAAAACTGTTTTTT. Using reference TRBV11-2 and TRBJ1-4 for the parts outside the CDR3, the full variable domain is EAGVAQSPRYKIIEKRQSVAFWCNPISGHATLYWYQQILGQGPKLLIQFQNNGVVDDSQLPKDRFSAERLKGVDSTLKIQPAKLEDSAVYLCASSLVVVRGTNEKLFFGSGTQLSVL.

The chain recombines TRBV5-5 with TRBJ2-7, with D perhaps given as TRBD1 or TRBD2 (5 bases each). The CDR3 sequence is 14 residues long. From germline, CDR1 is SGHKS and CDR2 YYEKEE (reference sequence). Between the trimmed V and J ends, which lost 4 bases and 5 bases, there was a span of 16 bases. CDR3 nucleotides: TGTGCCAGCAGCGAGGGACCTCCGCTCCACGAGCAGTACTTC. The encoded protein is CASSEGPPLHEQYF.

The chain couples TRBV7-2 to TRBJ2-7, with 8 bases matching TRBD1. With 1 base clipped from V and 2 bases from J, the junction kept 4 bases outside the gene matches. The CDR3 is made up of 15 amino acids. CDR1 is SGHTA, CDR2 FQGNSA, per germline. This chain's CDR3 is CASSLGTGNTYEQYF. CDR3 DNA sequence: TGTGCCAGCAGCTTAGGGACAGGGAATACCTACGAGCAGTACTTC. Combining the CDR3 with reference TRBV7-2 and TRBJ2-7 gives the whole variable domain GAGVSQSPSNKVTEKGKDVELRCDPISGHTALYWYRQSLGQGLEFLIYFQGNSAPDKSGLPSDRFSAERTGGSVSTLTIQRTQQEDSAVYLCASSLGTGNTYEQYFGPGTRLTVT.

The CDR3 here is CASSYFTDENTGELFF. In DNA form, the CDR3 reads TGTGCCAGCAGCTACTTCACGGACGAGAACACCGGGGAGCTGTTTTTT. The J gene is TRBJ2-2, the V gene TRBV7-8; no definite D call. Germline V CDR1 and CDR2: SGHVS, FQNEAQ. This CDR3 has 16 amino acids. Trimming stripped 4 bases from V and 1 base from J, with 13 bases between. Drawing the rest from reference TRBV7-8 and TRBJ2-2, the complete variable domain is GAGVSQSPRYKVAKRGQDVALRCDPISGHVSLFWYQQALGQGPEFLTYFQNEAQLDKSGLPSDRFFAERPEGSVSTLKIQRTQQEDSAVYLCASSYFTDENTGELFFGEGSRLTVL.

This sequence joins TRBV10-3 and TRBJ2-3; the D gene is possibly TRBD2 (7 bases). The CDR3 has 15 residues. Germline V gene data show CDR1 as ENHRY and CDR2 as SYGVKD. V lost 3 bases and J 4 bases, leaving 14 bases between the germline ends. The CDR3 DNA reads TGTGCCATCAGTGACCCGGGGGGCGGCGCAGATACGCAGTATTTT. Its protein product is CAISDPGGGADTQYF.

The chain uses TRBV12-5 and TRBJ1-1; D might be TRBD1 (6 bases). The CDR3 length is 11 residues. CDR1 is LGHNT and CDR2 is FRNRAP in the germline V gene. Trimming took 6 bases from V and 8 from J, leaving 10 bases between them. The CDR3 nucleotides read TGTGCTAGTGGCCAAACAGGGGAAGCTTTCTTT. Residues: CASGQTGEAFF.